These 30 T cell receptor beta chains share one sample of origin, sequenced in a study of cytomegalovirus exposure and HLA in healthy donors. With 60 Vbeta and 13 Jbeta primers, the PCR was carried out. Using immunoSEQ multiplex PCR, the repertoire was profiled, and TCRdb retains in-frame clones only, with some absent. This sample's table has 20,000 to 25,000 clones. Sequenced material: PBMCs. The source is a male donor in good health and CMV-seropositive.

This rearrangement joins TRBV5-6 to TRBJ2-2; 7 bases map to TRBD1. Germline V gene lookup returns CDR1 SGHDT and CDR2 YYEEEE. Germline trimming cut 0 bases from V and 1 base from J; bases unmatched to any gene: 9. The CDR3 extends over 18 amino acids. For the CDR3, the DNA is TGTGCCAGCAGCTTGGGCTCAACAGGGGTTGGGAACACCGGGGAGCTGTTTTTT. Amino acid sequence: CASSLGSTGVGNTGELFF.

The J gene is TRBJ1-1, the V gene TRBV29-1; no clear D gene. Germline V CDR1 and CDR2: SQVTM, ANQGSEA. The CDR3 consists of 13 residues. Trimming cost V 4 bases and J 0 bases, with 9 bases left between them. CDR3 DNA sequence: TGCAGCGTTGGGAGGCGGATGAACACTGAAGCTTTCTTT. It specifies CSVGRRMNTEAFF.

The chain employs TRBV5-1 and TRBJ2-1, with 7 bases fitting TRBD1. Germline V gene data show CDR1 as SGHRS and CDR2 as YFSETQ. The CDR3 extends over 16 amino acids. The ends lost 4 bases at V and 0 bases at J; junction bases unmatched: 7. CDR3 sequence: CASSITGDSSYNEQFF. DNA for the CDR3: TGCGCCAGCAGCATTACAGGGGATAGCTCCTACAATGAGCAGTTCTTC.

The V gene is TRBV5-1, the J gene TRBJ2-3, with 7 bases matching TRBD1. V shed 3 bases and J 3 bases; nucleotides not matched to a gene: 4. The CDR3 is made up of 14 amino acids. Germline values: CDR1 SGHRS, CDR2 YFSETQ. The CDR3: CASSSSRGTDTQYF. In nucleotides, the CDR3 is TGCGCCAGCAGCTCTTCCAGGGGGACAGATACGCAGTATTTT. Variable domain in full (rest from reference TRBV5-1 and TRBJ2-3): KAGVTQTPRYLIKTRGQQVTLSCSPISGHRSVSWYQQTPGQGLQFLFEYFSETQRNKGNFPGRFSGRQFSNSRSEMNVSTLELGDSALYLCASSSSRGTDTQYFGPGTRLTVL.

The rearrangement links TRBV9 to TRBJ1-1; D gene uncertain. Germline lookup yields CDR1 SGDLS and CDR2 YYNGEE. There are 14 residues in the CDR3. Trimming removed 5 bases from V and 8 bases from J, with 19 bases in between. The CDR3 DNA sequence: TGTGCCAGCAGTGAATCGGGGAATACAAGGGAAGCTTTCTTT. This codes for CASSESGNTREAFF.

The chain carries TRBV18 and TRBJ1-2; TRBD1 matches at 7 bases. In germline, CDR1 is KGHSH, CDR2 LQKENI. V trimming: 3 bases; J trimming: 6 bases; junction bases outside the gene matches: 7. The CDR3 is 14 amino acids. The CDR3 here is CASSPVDRENGYTF. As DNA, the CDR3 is TGTGCCAGCTCACCTGTCGACAGGGAAAATGGCTACACCTTC.

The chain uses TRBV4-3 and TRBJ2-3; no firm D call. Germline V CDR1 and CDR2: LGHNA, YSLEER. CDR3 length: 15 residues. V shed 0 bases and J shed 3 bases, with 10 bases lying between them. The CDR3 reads CASSQDWQRTDTQYF. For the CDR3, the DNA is TGCGCCAGCAGCCAAGACTGGCAGAGGACAGATACGCAGTATTTT.

The CDR3 loop reads CASSHPAGGDLFF. As DNA, the CDR3 is TGCGCCAGCAGCCATCCGGCGGGGGGTGATCTGTTTTTT. This chain joins TRBV5-1 and TRBJ1-4; weak D call: TRBD1 (5 bases). V was pared by 4 bases and J by 14 bases, with 18 bases between. Germline values: CDR1 SGHRS, CDR2 YFSETQ. This CDR3 has 13 residues.

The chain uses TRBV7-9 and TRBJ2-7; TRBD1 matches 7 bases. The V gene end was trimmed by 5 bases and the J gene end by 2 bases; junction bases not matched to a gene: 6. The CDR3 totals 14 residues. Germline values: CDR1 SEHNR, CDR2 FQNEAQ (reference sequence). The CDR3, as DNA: TGTGCCAGCAGCCCCACTCAGGGGGCCTACGAGCAGTACTTC. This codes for CASSPTQGAYEQYF.

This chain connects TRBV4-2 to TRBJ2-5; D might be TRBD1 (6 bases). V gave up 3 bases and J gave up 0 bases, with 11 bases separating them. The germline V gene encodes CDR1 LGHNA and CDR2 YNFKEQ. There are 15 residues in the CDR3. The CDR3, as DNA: TGTGCCAGCAGCCAGGGCAGGGGAGACCAAGAGACCCAGTACTTC. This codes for CASSQGRGDQETQYF.

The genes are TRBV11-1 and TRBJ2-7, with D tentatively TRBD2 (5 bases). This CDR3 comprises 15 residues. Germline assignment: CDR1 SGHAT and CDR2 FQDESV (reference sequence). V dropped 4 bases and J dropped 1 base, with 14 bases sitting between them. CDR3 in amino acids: CASSYTRRGSYEQYF. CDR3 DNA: TGTGCCAGCAGCTATACCCGACGAGGGTCCTACGAGCAGTACTTC.

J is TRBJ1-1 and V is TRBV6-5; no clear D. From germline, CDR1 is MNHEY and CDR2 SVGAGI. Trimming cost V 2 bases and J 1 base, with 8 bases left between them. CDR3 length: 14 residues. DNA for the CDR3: TGTGCCAGCAGTTACCATGGAGGGAACACTGAAGCTTTCTTT. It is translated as CASSYHGGNTEAFF.

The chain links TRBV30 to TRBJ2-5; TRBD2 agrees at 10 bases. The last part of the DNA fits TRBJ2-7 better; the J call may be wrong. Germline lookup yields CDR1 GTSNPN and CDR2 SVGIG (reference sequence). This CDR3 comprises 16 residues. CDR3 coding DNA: TGTGCCTGGATACCCGGACTAGCGGCCTTAAAGGACGAGCAGTACTTC. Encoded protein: CAWIPGLAALKDEQYF.

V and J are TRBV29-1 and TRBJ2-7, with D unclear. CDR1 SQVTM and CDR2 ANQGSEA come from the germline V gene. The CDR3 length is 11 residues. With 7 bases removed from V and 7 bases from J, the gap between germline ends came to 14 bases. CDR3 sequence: CSAEESWEQYF. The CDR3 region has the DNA TGCAGCGCTGAGGAGTCCTGGGAGCAGTACTTC.

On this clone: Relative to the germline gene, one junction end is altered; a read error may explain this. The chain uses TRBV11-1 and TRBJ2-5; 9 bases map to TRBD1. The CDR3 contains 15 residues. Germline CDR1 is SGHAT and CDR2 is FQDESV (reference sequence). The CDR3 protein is CASSLARDRDETQYF. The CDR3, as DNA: TGTGCCAGCAGTTTAGCCCGGGACAGGGATGAGACCCAGTACTTC.

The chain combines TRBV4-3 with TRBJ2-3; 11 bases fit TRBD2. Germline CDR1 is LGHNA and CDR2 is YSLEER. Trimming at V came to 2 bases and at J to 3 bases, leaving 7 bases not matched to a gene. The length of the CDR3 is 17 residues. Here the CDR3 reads CASSQFIAGGETDTQYF. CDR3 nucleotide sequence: TGCGCCAGCAGCCAATTCATAGCGGGAGGGGAAACAGATACGCAGTATTTT.

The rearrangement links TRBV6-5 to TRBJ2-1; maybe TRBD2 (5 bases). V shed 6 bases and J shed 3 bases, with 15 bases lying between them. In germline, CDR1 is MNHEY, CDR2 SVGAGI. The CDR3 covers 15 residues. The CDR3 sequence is CASSRTSSGYNEQFF. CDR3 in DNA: TGTGCCAGCAGCCGGACTTCGTCGGGCTACAATGAGCAGTTCTTC.

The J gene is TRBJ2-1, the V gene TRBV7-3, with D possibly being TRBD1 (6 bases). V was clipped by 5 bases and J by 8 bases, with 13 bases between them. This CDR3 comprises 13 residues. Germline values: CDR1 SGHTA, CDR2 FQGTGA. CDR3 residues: CASSPPNRDEQFF. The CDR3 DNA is TGTGCCAGCAGCCCTCCGAACAGGGATGAGCAGTTCTTC.

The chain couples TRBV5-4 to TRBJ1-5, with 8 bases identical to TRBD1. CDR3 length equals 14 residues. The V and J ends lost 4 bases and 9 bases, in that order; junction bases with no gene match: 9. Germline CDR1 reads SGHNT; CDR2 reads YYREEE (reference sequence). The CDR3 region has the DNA TGTGCCAGCAGCCCCGGACAGGGTGAGGGGCCCCAGCATTTT. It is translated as CASSPGQGEGPQHF.

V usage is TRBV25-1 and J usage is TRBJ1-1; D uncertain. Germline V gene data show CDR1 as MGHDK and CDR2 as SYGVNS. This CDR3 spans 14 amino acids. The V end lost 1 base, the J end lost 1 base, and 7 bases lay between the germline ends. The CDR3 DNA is TGTGCCAGCAGTGAATTTGGCAGGAACACTGAAGCTTTCTTT. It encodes CASSEFGRNTEAFF.

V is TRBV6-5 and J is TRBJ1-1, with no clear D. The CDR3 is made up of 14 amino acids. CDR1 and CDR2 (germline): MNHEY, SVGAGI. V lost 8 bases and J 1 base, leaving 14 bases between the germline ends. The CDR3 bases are TGTGCCAGCGGTTCTGCGGGCCCGAACACTGAAGCTTTCTTT. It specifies CASGSAGPNTEAFF.

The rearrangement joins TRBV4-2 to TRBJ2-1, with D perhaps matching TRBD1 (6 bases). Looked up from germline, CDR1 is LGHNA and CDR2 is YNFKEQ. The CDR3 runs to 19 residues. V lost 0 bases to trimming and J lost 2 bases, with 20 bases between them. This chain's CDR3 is CASSQEVTGRALPYNEQFF. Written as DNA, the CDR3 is TGTGCCAGCAGCCAAGAGGTTACAGGGCGCGCACTCCCCTACAATGAGCAGTTCTTC.

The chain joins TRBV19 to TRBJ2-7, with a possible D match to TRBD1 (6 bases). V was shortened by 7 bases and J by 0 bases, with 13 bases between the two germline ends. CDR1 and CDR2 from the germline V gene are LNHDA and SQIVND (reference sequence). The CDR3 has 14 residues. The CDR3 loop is CASTLTGSSYEQYF. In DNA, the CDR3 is TGTGCCAGTACTCTAACAGGGAGCTCCTACGAGCAGTACTTC.

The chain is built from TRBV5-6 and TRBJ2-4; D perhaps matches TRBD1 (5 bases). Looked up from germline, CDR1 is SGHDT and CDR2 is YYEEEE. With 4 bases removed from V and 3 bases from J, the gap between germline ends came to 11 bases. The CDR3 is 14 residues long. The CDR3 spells CASSMDTGKNIQYF. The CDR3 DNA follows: TGTGCCAGCAGCATGGACACAGGCAAAAACATTCAGTACTTC. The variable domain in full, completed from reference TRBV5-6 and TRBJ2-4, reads DAGVTQSPTHLIKTRGQQVTLRCSPKSGHDTVSWYQQALGQGPQFIFQYYEEEERQRGNFPDRFSGHQFPNYSSELNVNALLLGDSALYLCASSMDTGKNIQYFGAGTRLSVL.

CDR3 protein: CASSLAGGPNEQFF. For the CDR3, the DNA is TGTGCCAGCAGTTTAGCGGGGGGCCCCAATGAGCAGTTCTTC. The chain is built from TRBV7-3 and TRBJ2-1; the match to TRBD2 covers 10 bases. Germline loops: CDR1 SGHTA, CDR2 FQGTGA. The CDR3 has 14 residues. V shed 6 bases, J shed 6 bases, and the junction held 5 bases outside the gene matches.

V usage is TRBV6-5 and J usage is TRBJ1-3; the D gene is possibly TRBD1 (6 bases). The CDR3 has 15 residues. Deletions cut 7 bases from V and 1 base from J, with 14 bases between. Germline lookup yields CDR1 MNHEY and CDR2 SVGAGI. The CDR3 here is CASTHPGASGNTIYF. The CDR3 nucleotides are TGTGCCAGCACACACCCAGGGGCGTCTGGAAACACCATATATTTT.

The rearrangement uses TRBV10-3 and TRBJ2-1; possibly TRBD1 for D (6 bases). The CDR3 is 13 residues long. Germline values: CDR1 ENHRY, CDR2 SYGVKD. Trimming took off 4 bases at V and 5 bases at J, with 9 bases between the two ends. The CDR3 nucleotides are TGTGCCATCAGTGGGACAGCAAACAATGAGCAGTTCTTC. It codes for CAISGTANNEQFF.

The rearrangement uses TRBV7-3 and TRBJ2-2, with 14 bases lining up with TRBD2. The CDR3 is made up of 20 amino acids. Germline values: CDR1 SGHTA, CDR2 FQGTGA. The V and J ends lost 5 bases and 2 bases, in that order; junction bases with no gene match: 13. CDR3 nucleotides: TGTGCCAGCAGCCGATGGGGCGGACTAGCGGGAGGAACTAACACCGGGGAGCTGTTTTTT. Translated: CASSRWGGLAGGTNTGELFF. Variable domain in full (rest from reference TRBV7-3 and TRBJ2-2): GAGVSQTPSNKVTEKGKYVELRCDPISGHTALYWYRQSLGQGPEFLIYFQGTGAADDSGLPNDRFFAVRPEGSVSTLKIQRTERGDSAVYLCASSRWGGLAGGTNTGELFFGEGSRLTVL.

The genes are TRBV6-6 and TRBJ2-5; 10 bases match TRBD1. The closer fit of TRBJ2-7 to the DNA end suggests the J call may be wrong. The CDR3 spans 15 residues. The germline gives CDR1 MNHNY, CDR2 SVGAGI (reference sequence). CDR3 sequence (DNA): TGTGCCAGCAGTAGGGGCGGGACAGGGGACTACGAGCAGTACTTC. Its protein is CASSRGGTGDYEQYF.

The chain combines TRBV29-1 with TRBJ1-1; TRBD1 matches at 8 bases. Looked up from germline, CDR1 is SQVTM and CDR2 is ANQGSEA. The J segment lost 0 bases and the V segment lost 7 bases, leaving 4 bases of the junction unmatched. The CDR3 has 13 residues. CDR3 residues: CSARTGMNTEAFF. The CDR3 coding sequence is TGCAGCGCACGGACAGGGATGAACACTGAAGCTTTCTTT.